This TCR beta chain emerged from a study of cytomegalovirus exposure and HLA in healthy donors. Study-wide results and caveats: There were some 150 TCR beta chains listed as cytomegalovirus-associated.

Germline V gene data show CDR1 as LNHNV and CDR2 as YYDKDF (reference sequence). The CDR3 extends over 15 amino acids. With 0 bases clipped from V and 7 bases from J, the junction kept 3 bases outside the gene matches. Sequencing was performed with immunoSEQ multiplex PCR; in TCRdb, only in-frame clones are kept and a portion is missing. The top ten hold 0.78% of the sample, which has some 88,000 clones, about 96% seen once. In the case of this clone: Its target is not known.

The chain carries TRBV15 and TRBJ2-1, with 10 bases fitting TRBD1. The sequence was collected from a man between 18 and 35 years old in good health and CMV-seronegative. Input material: PBMCs. The CDR3 DNA reads TGTGCCACCAGCAGAGACCGGGGACAGGGGAATGAGCAGTTCTTC. Protein: CATSRDRGQGNEQFF.